The 16 T cell receptor beta chains below were found in one sample sequenced in a study of blood T cell repertoires in COVID-19. Libraries were prepared by immunoSEQ multiplex PCR; TCRdb keeps only in-frame clonotypes and omits some of them. The sample records about 480,000 clones, around nine tenths being singletons. The sample consisted of PBMCs or T cells enriched from blood (not recorded which). Receptor source: a woman in her sixties who had recovered from COVID-19.

The V and J genes are TRBV15 and TRBJ2-1, with TRBD1 matching 8 bases. V lost 3 bases, J lost 4 bases, and 2 bases stayed unmatched. Germline CDR1 reads LNHNV; CDR2 reads YYDKDF (reference sequence). CDR3 size: 14 residues. The CDR3 region is CATSRGTGYNEQFF. CDR3 nucleotides: TGTGCCACCAGCAGGGGGACAGGATACAATGAGCAGTTCTTC.

This chain joins TRBV9 and TRBJ1-2; perhaps TRBD1 as D (5 bases). Trimming pared 0 bases from V and 8 bases from J, leaving 11 bases between. Germline CDR1 SGDLS, CDR2 YYNGEE. CDR3 length: 13 residues. The CDR3 region has the DNA TGTGCCAGCAGCGTAGTAGGAGGGGACGGCTACACCTTC. The encoded protein is CASSVVGGDGYTF.

The chain has TRBV5-6 and TRBJ2-7; D is perhaps TRBD1 (6 bases). Germline CDR1 reads SGHDT; CDR2 reads YYEEEE. Trimming took 3 bases from V and 0 from J, leaving 13 bases between them. CDR3 length equals 15 residues. The CDR3 DNA reads as TGTGCCAGCAGCTGGACAGCGTTAAACTCCTACGAGCAGTACTTC. Its protein product is CASSWTALNSYEQYF.

The chain joins TRBV10-3 to TRBJ2-7; 8 positions match TRBD1. Trimming removed 5 bases from V and 6 bases from J; junction bases left unmatched: 6. Germline lookup yields CDR1 ENHRY and CDR2 SYGVKD. This CDR3 is built from 13 residues. The CDR3 sequence: CAISTDRVGEQYV. In DNA, the CDR3 is TGTGCCATCAGTACGGACAGGGTGGGCGAGCAGTACGTC.

The rearrangement links TRBV27 to TRBJ2-2, with 7 bases matching TRBD2. Germline trimming cut 6 bases from V and 6 bases from J; bases unmatched to any gene: 13. CDR1 is MNHEY, CDR2 SMNVEV, per germline (reference sequence). The CDR3 is 16 amino acids. The CDR3, as DNA: TGTGCCAGCAGCCTCCGGGACTACCTTGGGTCCGGGGAGCTGTTTTTT. Its protein product is CASSLRDYLGSGELFF.

The chain joins TRBV5-4 to TRBJ1-6, with a weak D call TRBD1 (5 bases). CDR3 length equals 15 residues. Germline V lookup: CDR1 SGHNT, CDR2 YYREEE (reference sequence). V lost 4 bases and J lost 0, with 8 bases in between. CDR3 loop: CASSPDSSYNSPLHF. The CDR3 coding sequence is TGTGCCAGCAGCCCCGACAGCTCCTATAATTCACCCCTCCACTTT.

This clone has only one observation. This chain connects TRBV7-2 to TRBJ2-2; the match to TRBD2 covers 7 bases. V lost 4 bases and J lost 2; bases outside the gene matches: 7. From germline, CDR1 is SGHTA and CDR2 FQGNSA. The CDR3 consists of 16 residues. CDR3 region: CASSSRGTTNTGELFF. The CDR3 nucleotides are TGTGCCAGCAGCTCCAGAGGGACTACAAACACCGGGGAGCTGTTTTTT.

The chain recombines TRBV24-1 with TRBJ2-2; D uncertain. From germline, CDR1 is KGHDR and CDR2 SFDVKD. This CDR3 is 13 amino acids long. V lost 3 bases and J 3 bases, leaving 4 bases between the germline ends. The CDR3 region has the DNA TGTGCCACCAGTGATCCCGACACCGGGGAGCTGTTTTTT. It specifies CATSDPDTGELFF.

V is TRBV23-1 and J is TRBJ1-2; 7 positions agree with TRBD1. Being an ORF, TRBV23-1 has a function that is uncertain. V was clipped by 3 bases and J by 3 bases; unmatched bases: 13. This CDR3 region has 17 residues. This CDR3 is CASSHFPNDRDDYGYTF. CDR3 nucleotide sequence: TGCGCCAGCAGTCATTTTCCGAACGACAGGGACGACTATGGCTACACCTTC.

This chain joins TRBV2 and TRBJ2-7; the match to TRBD1 covers 9 bases. Germline V gene lookup returns CDR1 SNHLY and CDR2 FYNNEI. V shed 7 bases, J shed 6 bases, and the junction held 7 bases outside the gene matches. The CDR3 is 13 residues long. CDR3 in DNA: TGTGCCAGCAAGATGACAGGGGGGTCCGAGCAGTACGTC. This sequence encodes CASKMTGGSEQYV.

A note on this clone: The sample holds other DNA sequences that translate to the same CDR3. The J gene is TRBJ1-4, the V gene TRBV5-1; 8 bases fit TRBD1. The junction had 6 bases not matched to a gene; V was cut back by 4 bases and J by 7 bases. Germline V lookup: CDR1 SGHRS, CDR2 YFSETQ. The CDR3 has 14 residues. The CDR3 loop reads CASSPGQGGEKLFF. The CDR3 DNA follows: TGCGCCAGCAGCCCCGGACAGGGAGGTGAAAAACTGTTTTTT.

The chain combines TRBV11-3 with TRBJ2-7; 9 positions match TRBD1. The germline V gene has CDR1 SGHNT and CDR2 YENEEA. The CDR3 has 13 amino acids. Here the CDR3 reads CDGGDREAWEQYV. The CDR3 nucleotides are TGTGATGGGGGGGACAGGGAGGCTTGGGAGCAGTACGTC.

As to this clone: One end of the junction varies from germline; a read error may be responsible. The rearrangement joins TRBV2 to TRBJ1-1, with D maybe TRBD1 (6 bases). This CDR3 has 11 residues. In germline, CDR1 is SNHLY, CDR2 FYNNEI. CDR3 loop: CASSESPAGVF. CDR3 sequence (DNA): TGTGCCAGCAGTGAATCCCCTGCAGGGGTCTTT.

The rearrangement links TRBV18 to TRBJ2-2; TRBD2 might be the D (5 bases). CDR1 and CDR2 (germline): KGHSH, LQKENI. The V end lost 6 bases, the J end lost 4 bases, and 15 bases lay between the germline ends. The CDR3 totals 15 residues. The CDR3 region is CASSERLAITGELFF. CDR3 DNA: TGTGCCAGCTCGGAAAGGTTAGCGATCACCGGGGAGCTGTTTTTT. The variable domain in full, completed from reference TRBV18 and TRBJ2-2, reads NAGVMQNPRHLVRRRGQEARLRCSPMKGHSHVYWYRQLPEEGLKFMVYLQKENIIDESGMPKERFSAEFPKEGPSILRIQQVVRGDSAAYFCASSERLAITGELFFGEGSRLTVL.

This clone was found a few times. The chain employs TRBV2 and TRBJ2-7; unclear D gene. This CDR3 comprises 11 residues. V was trimmed by 4 bases and J by 2 bases, leaving 3 bases between them. Germline lookup yields CDR1 SNHLY and CDR2 FYNNEI. DNA for the CDR3: TGTGCCAGCAGTGTCACCTACGAGCAGTACGTC. Amino acids: CASSVTYEQYV.

As concerns this clone: Additional DNA sequences in this sample encode the identical CDR3. CDR3 DNA: TGTGCCTGGAGTGTGGGGACAGGGAACACTGAAGCTTTCTTT. It yields the protein CAWSVGTGNTEAFF. The chain recombines TRBV30 with TRBJ1-1; 8 bases match TRBD1. The CDR3 extends over 14 amino acids. The germline gives CDR1 GTSNPN, CDR2 SVGIG (reference sequence). With V trimmed by 0 bases and J by 1 base, 1 base remained unmatched.